The sequence of this TCR beta chain was determined in a study of blood T cell repertoires in COVID-19. Study overall: There were acute and convalescent COVID-19 samples, and they came from the United States, Italy and Spain. PBMCs, B-cell-depleted T cells, or T cells provided the cDNA or gDNA that made up the material.

Germline V gives CDR1 LGHDT, CDR2 YNNKEL (reference sequence). The V and J ends lost 3 bases and 10 bases, in that order; junction bases with no gene match: 6. The CDR3 loop spans 13 amino acids. In the original processing: Estimation of nucleated cell counts relied on the amplification of reference gene primers. Sequencing was performed with immunoSEQ multiplex PCR; in TCRdb, only in-frame clones are kept and a portion is missing. V and J calls and clone size are as listed in that table; D and trimming were resolved from the DNA. The table includes under 100,000 clones, about nine tenths detected once.

This sequence was found in a man aged 45-60 years with acute or convalescent COVID-19. The sequencing sample was made of peripheral blood. The chain is built from TRBV3-1 (or the pseudogene TRBV3-2) and TRBJ2-3, with 8 bases matching TRBD1. The CDR3 sequence is CASSQADRGPQYF. DNA of the CDR3: TGTGCCAGCAGCCAGGCTGACAGGGGACCGCAGTATTTT.